This T cell receptor beta chain was documented in a study of T cell changes during pregnancy in multiple sclerosis. The repertoire was sequenced with immunoSEQ multiplex PCR; TCRdb's copy has only in-frame clones and lacks some. The sample holds 85,000 to 130,000 clones, approximately 94% seen once. The junction had 10 bases not matched to a gene; V was cut back by 5 bases and J by 2 bases. The CDR3 runs 16 residues. Germline lookup yields CDR1 SNHLY and CDR2 FYNNEI. This specimen was peripheral blood, taken before pregnancy. The chain carries TRBV2 and TRBJ1-2, with TRBD1 matching over 8 bases. The receptor's source is a female donor with multiple sclerosis, enrolled in a pregnancy study. The CDR3 sequence: CASSSNAGTGNYGYTF. CDR3 sequence (DNA): TGTGCCAGCAGTAGCAATGCGGGGACAGGAAACTATGGCTACACCTTC.